The sequence of this T cell receptor (beta chain) was determined in a study of beta chain features in type 1 diabetes. About this clone: What it binds is unknown.

A single heparinised draw of roughly 120 mL on average was taken per donor. CD4+ naive, central memory, regulatory and stem cell-like memory subsets were isolated by sorting on CD45RO/CCR7/CD25/CD127/CD95/CD27. Populations obtained by sorting all exceeded 98% purity. V lost 4 bases and J lost 7, with 19 bases in between. The CDR3 sequence is 15 residues long. Germline V CDR1 and CDR2: SQVTM, ANQGSEA. Sequencing targeted expressed TCRB transcripts, as all isolated RNA had been reverse transcribed. Clones were sequenced by immunoSEQ multiplex PCR, and TCRdb holds only the in-frame ones, with some missing. Among around 290,000 clones listed, 7.5% to 9.5% were seen once. General study results and limits: Sampled from patients, naive, central memory and Treg TCRB repertoires appeared more similar than those sampled from healthy donors.

Sequencing used central memory CD4+ T cells from blood. The receptor was derived from a young woman in good health. The J gene is TRBJ1-4, the V gene TRBV29-1, with a possible D match to TRBD1 (5 bases). The chain's CDR3 is CSVVGDRGSVEKLFF. CDR3 DNA: TGCAGCGTTGTAGGGGATAGGGGATCAGTTGAAAAACTGTTTTTT.